The sequence of this T cell receptor beta chain was determined in a study of T cell responses to AZD1222 COVID-19 vaccine. Study-level findings and limits: It was only after the peak T cell response that any repertoires were sampled. Two doses of AZD1222 preceded a rise in Spike-specific TCR breadth and depth. The sample set comprised mostly white British donors with more females, and clonal diversity was possibly underestimated.

CDR3 length equals 19 residues. V gave up 4 bases and J gave up 0 bases; unmatched junction bases: 9. Germline V lookup: CDR1 SGHRS, CDR2 YFSETQ. Profiled with immunoSEQ multiplex PCR; TCRdb holds only in-frame clones, not every one. Among under 100,000 clones listed, more than 70% were seen once. As to this clone: Its target is unknown.

The receptor was derived from an adult in good health. This chain uses TRBV5-1 with TRBJ2-3, with TRBD2 identical over 15 bases. This sample comprised peripheral blood, obtained on day 0 of AZD1222 vaccination. The CDR3 loop is CASSGGTSGGITSTDTQYF. The CDR3 DNA sequence: TGCGCCAGCAGCGGTGGGACTAGCGGGGGGATAACTAGCACAGATACGCAGTATTTT.